The table lists the clone carrying this T cell receptor beta chain with a few counts. There are 13 residues in the CDR3. Trimming took 0 bases from V and 5 from J, leaving 8 bases between them. Germline CDR1 SGHKS, CDR2 YYEKEE (reference sequence). This entry is derived from a study of T-cell reconstitution after alpha-beta-depleted transplantation in children. This sample's TCRbeta library carried unique molecular identifier barcodes. TCRdb re-called the PCR reads through MiXCR, storing one row per CDR3 protein. The repertoire has around 680,000 distinct CDR3 sequences, over 15% of them found once; the top ten carry 0.8% to 1.1%.

Sample: PBMCs from the stem cell graft donor, taken from the stem cell graft. The sequence derives from a human donor who donated a stem cell graft to a child with acute myeloid leukemia. The chain employs TRBV5-5 and TRBJ1-2; D uncertain. The CDR3 loop is CASSLATAYGYTF. CDR3 in DNA: TGTGCCAGCAGCTTGGCTACAGCGTATGGCTACACCTTC.